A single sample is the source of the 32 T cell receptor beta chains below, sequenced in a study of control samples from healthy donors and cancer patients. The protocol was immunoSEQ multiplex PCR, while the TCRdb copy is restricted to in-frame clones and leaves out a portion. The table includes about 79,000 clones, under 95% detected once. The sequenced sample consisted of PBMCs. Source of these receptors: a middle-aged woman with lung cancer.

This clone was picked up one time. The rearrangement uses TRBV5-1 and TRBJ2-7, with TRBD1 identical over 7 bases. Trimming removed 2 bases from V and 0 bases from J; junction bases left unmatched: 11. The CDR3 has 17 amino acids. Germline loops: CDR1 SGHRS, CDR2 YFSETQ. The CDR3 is CASSFSAGTVSSYEQYF. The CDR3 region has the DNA TGCGCCAGCAGCTTCAGCGCCGGGACAGTCAGCTCCTACGAGCAGTACTTC.

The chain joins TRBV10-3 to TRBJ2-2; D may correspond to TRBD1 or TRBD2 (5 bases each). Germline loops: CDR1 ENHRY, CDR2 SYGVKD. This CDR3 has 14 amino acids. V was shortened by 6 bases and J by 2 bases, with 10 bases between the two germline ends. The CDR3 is CAISGAANTGELFF. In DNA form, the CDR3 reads TGTGCCATCAGCGGGGCCGCTAACACCGGGGAGCTGTTTTTT.

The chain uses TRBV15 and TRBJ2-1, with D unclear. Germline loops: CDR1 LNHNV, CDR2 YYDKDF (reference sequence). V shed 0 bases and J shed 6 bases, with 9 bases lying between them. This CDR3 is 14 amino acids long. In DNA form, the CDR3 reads TGTGCCACCAGCAGAGATCGGGCCCTCAATGAGCAGTTCTTC. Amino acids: CATSRDRALNEQFF.

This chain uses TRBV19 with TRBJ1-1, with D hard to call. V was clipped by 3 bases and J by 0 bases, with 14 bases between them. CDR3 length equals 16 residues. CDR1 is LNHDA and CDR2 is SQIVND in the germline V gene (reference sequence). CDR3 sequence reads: CASSMGQRNMNTEAFF. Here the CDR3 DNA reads TGTGCCAGTAGTATGGGTCAGAGAAACATGAACACTGAAGCTTTCTTT.

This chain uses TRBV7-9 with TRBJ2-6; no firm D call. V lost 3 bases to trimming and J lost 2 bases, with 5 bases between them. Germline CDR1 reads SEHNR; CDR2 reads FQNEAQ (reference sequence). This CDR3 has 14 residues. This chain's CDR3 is CASSLVAGANVLTF. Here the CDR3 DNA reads TGTGCCAGCAGCTTGGTAGCTGGGGCCAACGTCCTGACTTTC.

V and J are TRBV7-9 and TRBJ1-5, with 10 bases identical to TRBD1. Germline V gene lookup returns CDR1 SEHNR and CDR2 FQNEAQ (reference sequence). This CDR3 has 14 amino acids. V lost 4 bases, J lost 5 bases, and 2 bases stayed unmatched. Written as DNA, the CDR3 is TGTGCCAGCAGCTCGGACAGGGGGTATCAGCCCCAGCATTTT. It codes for CASSSDRGYQPQHF.

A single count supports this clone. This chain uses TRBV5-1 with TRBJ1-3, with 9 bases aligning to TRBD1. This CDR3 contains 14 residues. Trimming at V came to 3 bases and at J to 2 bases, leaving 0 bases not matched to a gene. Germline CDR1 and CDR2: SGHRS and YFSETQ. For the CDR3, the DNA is TGCGCCAGCAGCTACAGGGGGCCTGGAAACACCATATATTTT. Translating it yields CASSYRGPGNTIYF.

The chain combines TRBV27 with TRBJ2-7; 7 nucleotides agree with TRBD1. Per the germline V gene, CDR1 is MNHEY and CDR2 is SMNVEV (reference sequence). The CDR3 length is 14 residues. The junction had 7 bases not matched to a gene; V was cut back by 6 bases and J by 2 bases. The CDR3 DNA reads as TGTGCCAGCAGAGAACGACAGGGCCCCTACGAGCAGTACTTC. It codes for CASRERQGPYEQYF.

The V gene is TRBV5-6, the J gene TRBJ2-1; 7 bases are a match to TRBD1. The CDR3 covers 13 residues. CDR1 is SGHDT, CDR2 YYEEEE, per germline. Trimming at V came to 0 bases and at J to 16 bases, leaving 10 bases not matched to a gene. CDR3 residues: CASSLATGTADFF. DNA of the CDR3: TGTGCCAGCAGCTTGGCAACCGGGACAGCGGATTTCTTC.

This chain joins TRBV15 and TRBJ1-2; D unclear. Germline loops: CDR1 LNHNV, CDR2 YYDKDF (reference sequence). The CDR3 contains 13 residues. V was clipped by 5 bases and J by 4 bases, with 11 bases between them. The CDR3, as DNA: TGTGCCACCAGCGACGCACCTCTCTATGGCTACACCTTC. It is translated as CATSDAPLYGYTF.

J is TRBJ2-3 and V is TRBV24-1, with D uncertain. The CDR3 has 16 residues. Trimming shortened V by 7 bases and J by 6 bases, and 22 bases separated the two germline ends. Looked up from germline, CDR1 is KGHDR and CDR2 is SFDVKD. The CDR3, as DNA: TGTGCCACCAGGACGACATTGGGATCTTCCCCGGATACGCAGTATTTT. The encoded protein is CATRTTLGSSPDTQYF.

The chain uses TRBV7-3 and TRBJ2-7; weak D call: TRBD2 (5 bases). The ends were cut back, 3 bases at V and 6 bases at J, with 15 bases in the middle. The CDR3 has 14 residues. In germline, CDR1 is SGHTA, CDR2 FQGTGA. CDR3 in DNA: TGTGCCAGCAGCTTGGACTTTTCGAGTGGCGAGCAGTACTTC. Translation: CASSLDFSSGEQYF.

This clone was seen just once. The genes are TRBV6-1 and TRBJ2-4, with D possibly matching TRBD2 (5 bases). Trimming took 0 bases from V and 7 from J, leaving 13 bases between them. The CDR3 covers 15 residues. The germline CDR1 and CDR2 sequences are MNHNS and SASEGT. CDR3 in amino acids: CASSEALPGFNIQYF. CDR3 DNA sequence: TGTGCCAGCAGTGAAGCGTTACCGGGGTTCAACATTCAGTACTTC.

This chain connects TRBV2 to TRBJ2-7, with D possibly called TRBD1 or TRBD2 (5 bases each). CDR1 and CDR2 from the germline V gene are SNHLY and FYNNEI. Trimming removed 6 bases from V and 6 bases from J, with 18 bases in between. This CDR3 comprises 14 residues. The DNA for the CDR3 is TGTGCCAGCAGCACCGGGGACGCCCCACGCGAGCAGTACTTC. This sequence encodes CASSTGDAPREQYF. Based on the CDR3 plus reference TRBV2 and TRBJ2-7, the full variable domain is EPEVTQTPSHQVTQMGQEVILRCVPISNHLYFYWYRQILGQKVEFLVSFYNNEISEKSEIFDDQFSVERPDGSNFTLKIRSTKLEDSAMYFCASSTGDAPREQYFGPGTRLTVT.

CDR3 coding DNA: TGTGCCAGTAGTACCCCGGACTACTTCGGGGAGACCCAGTACTTC. Translation: CASSTPDYFGETQYF. J is TRBJ2-5 and V is TRBV19, with a tentative D call TRBD2 (6 bases). Germline V gene sequence: CDR1 LNHDA, CDR2 SQIVND (reference sequence). Trimming left V 4 bases short and J 5 bases short, with 17 bases between. The CDR3 consists of 15 residues.

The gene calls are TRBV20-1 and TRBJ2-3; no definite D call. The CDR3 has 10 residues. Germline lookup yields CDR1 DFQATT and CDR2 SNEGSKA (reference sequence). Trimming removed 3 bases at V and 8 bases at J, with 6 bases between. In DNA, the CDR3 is TGCAGTGCTAGTCCCGGTACGCAGTATTTT. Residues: CSASPGTQYF.

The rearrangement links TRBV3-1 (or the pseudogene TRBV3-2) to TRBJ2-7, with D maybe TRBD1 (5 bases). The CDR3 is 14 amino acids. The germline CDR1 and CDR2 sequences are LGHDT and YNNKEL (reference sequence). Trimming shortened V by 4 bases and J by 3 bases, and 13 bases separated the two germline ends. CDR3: CASSPYGHNYEQYF. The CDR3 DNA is TGTGCCAGCAGCCCTTACGGACACAACTACGAGCAGTACTTC.

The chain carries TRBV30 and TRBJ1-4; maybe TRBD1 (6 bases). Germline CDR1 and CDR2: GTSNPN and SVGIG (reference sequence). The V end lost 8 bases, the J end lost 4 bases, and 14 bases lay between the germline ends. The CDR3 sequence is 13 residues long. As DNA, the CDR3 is TGTGCCGGGAAGGACAGAAATAATGAAAAACTGTTTTTT. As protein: CAGKDRNNEKLFF.

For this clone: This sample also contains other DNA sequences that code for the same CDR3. This chain's CDR3 is CASSDYGPLSDTQYF. The CDR3 nucleotides read TGTGCCAGCAGTGATTATGGGCCCCTCAGTGATACGCAGTATTTT. The rearrangement uses TRBV2 and TRBJ2-3, with D unresolved. The V gene lost 3 bases and the J gene lost 6 bases, with 16 bases spanning the gap. This CDR3 is built from 15 residues. Germline CDR1 and CDR2: SNHLY and FYNNEI.

CDR3 coding DNA: TGTGCCAGCAGCGGGCCGGGACAGGGGGTAGTGGACACCGGGGAGCTGTTTTTT. Protein sequence: CASSGPGQGVVDTGELFF. The chain links TRBV9 to TRBJ2-2; 11 nucleotides agree with TRBD1. After removal of 3 bases from V and 3 bases from J, the junction contained 10 bases not matched to a gene. The V gene's germline CDR1 is SGDLS and CDR2 YYNGEE. This CDR3 has 18 residues. Variable domain in full (rest from reference TRBV9 and TRBJ2-2): DSGVTQTPKHLITATGQRVTLRCSPRSGDLSVYWYQQSLDQGLQFLIQYYNGEERAKGNILERFSAQQFPDLHSELNLSSLELGDSALYFCASSGPGQGVVDTGELFFGEGSRLTVL.

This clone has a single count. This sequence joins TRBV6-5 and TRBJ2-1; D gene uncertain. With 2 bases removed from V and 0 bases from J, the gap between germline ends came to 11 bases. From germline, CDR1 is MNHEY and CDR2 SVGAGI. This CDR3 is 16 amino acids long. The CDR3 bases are TGTGCCAGCAGTTACATTGGCCCCCGCTCCTACAATGAGCAGTTCTTC. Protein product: CASSYIGPRSYNEQFF.

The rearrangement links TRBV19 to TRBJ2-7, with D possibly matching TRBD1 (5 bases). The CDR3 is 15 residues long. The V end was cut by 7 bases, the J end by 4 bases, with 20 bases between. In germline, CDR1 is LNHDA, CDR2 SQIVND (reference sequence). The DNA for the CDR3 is TGTGCCAGTATGGGCACCTCGGACACTTTTTACGAGCAGTACTTC. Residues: CASMGTSDTFYEQYF.

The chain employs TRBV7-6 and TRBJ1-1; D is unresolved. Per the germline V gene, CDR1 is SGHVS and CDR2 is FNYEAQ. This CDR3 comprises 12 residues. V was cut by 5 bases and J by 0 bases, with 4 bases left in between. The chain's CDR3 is CASSTMNTEAFF. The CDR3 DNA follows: TGTGCCAGCAGCACAATGAACACTGAAGCTTTCTTT.

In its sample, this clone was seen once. In DNA, the CDR3 is TGTGCCAGCAGCGTGGGCCGTGCAATCGGGGCTGAAGCTTTCTTT. Protein: CASSVGRAIGAEAFF. This chain joins TRBV5-6 and TRBJ1-1; D unresolved. Deletions cut 4 bases from V and 6 bases from J, with 19 bases between. Germline V gene data show CDR1 as SGHDT and CDR2 as YYEEEE. The CDR3 has 15 amino acids.

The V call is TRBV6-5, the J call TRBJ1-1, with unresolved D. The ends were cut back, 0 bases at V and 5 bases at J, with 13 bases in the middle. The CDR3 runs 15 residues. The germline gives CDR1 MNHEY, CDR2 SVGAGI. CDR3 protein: CASSYSRTMGTEAFF. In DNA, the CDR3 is TGTGCCAGCAGTTACTCGCGTACGATGGGTACTGAAGCTTTCTTT.

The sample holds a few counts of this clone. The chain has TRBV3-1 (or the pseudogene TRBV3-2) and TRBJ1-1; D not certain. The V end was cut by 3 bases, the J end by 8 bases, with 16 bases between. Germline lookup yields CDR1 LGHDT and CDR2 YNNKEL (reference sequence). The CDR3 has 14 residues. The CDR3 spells CASSQTPVGGEAFF. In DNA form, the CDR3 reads TGTGCCAGCAGCCAGACCCCGGTCGGAGGGGAAGCTTTCTTT.

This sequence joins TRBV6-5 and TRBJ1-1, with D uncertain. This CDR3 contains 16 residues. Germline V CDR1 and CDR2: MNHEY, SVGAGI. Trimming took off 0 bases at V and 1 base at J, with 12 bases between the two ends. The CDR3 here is CASSYSTWISNTEAFF. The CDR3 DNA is TGTGCCAGCAGTTACTCGACCTGGATTTCGAACACTGAAGCTTTCTTT.

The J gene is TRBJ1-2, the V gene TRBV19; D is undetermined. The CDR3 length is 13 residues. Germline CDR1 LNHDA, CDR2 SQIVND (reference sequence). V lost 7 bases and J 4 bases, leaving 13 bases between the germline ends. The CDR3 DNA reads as TGTGCCAGTAATACAAATGACCCCTATGGCTACACCTTC. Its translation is CASNTNDPYGYTF.

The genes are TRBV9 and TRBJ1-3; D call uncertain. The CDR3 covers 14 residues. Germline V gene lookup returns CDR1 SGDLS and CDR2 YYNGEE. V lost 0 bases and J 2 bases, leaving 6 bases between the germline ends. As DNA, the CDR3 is TGTGCCAGCAGCGTAGGGGCGGCTGGAAACACCATATATTTT. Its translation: CASSVGAAGNTIYF.

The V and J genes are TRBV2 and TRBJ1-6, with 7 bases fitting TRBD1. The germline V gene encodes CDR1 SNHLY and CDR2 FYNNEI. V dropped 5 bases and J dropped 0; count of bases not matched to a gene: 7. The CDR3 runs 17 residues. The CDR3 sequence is CASSRSTGNSYNSPLHF. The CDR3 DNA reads TGTGCCAGCAGTCGATCGACAGGGAACTCCTATAATTCACCCCTCCACTTT.

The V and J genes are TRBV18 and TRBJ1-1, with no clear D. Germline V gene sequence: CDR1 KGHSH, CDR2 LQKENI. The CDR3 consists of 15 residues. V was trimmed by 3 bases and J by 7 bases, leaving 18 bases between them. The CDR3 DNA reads TGTGCCAGCTCACCCCCGAATGGAGAAGGAGGTGAAGCTTTCTTT. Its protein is CASSPPNGEGGEAFF.

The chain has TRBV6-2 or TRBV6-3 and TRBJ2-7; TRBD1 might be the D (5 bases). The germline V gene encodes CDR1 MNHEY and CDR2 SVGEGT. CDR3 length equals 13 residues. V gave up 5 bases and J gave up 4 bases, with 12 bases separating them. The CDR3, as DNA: TGTGCCAGCAGTAGGGGCGCCGGGTACGAGCAGTACTTC. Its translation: CASSRGAGYEQYF.